The 30 T cell receptor beta chains below were found in one sample sequenced in a study of cytomegalovirus exposure and HLA in healthy donors (dated 2017 in TCRdb). Receptor amplification or capture employed the immunoSEQ multiplex PCR assay. TCRdb took over this immuneACCESS table, retaining in-frame rearrangements with V and J assigned. Such tables are incomplete; in checked studies, under half of the missing clones stem from an unresolved V gene, and the remainder is unexplained. The sample table holds 150,000 to 200,000 clones, of which roughly 85% were seen once. About 17% of the sample comes from the top ten. Source material: PBMCs. These receptors originate from a man younger than 35 in good health and CMV-seropositive.

This clone was counted only a few times. V gene TRBV6-1 combines with J gene TRBJ2-3, with TRBD2 identical over 12 bases. The CDR3 sequence is 15 residues long. J gave up 4 bases and V 6 bases, and 5 bases lay outside the gene matches. Germline V CDR1 and CDR2: MNHNS, SASEGT. DNA for the CDR3: TGTGCCAGCAGAAGACTAGCGGGAGCCCCAGATACGCAGTATTTT. This encodes CASRRLAGAPDTQYF.

CDR3 region: CASSRARQETQYF. The CDR3 DNA sequence: TGTGCCAGCTCCAGGGCAAGGCAAGAGACCCAGTACTTC. The rearrangement joins TRBV18 to TRBJ2-5, with D tentatively TRBD1 (5 bases). The CDR3 is made up of 13 amino acids. Trimming took 6 bases from V and 2 from J, leaving 10 bases between them. Looked up from germline, CDR1 is KGHSH and CDR2 is LQKENI.

V and J are TRBV11-2 and TRBJ2-3, with 7 bases that match TRBD2. With V trimmed by 6 bases and J by 1 base, 7 bases remained unmatched. CDR1 SGHAT and CDR2 FQNNGV come from the germline V gene. The CDR3 runs to 15 residues. The CDR3 bases are TGTGCCAGCAGAGCTGAAGGACTAGGCACAGATACGCAGTATTTT. Encoded protein: CASRAEGLGTDTQYF.

The chain combines TRBV5-6 with TRBJ2-7; 10 bases agree with TRBD2. Germline V gives CDR1 SGHDT, CDR2 YYEEEE. Germline trimming cut 4 bases from V and 2 bases from J; bases unmatched to any gene: 0. The CDR3 runs 13 residues. The CDR3 region has the DNA TGTGCCAGCAGCGGACTAGCGGCCTACGAGCAGTACTTC. Translated, it gives CASSGLAAYEQYF. Supplemented by reference TRBV5-6 and TRBJ2-7, the full variable domain reads DAGVTQSPTHLIKTRGQQVTLRCSPKSGHDTVSWYQQALGQGPQFIFQYYEEEERQRGNFPDRFSGHQFPNYSSELNVNALLLGDSALYLCASSGLAAYEQYFGPGTRLTVT.

The rearrangement uses TRBV6-5 and TRBJ2-3; 8 bases are shared with TRBD2. The V segment lost 8 bases and the J segment 1 base; nucleotides outside the gene matches: 8. Germline assignment: CDR1 MNHEY and CDR2 SVGAGI. The CDR3 contains 15 residues. CDR3 residues: CASCPTAGGTDTQYF. The CDR3 bases are TGTGCCAGCTGCCCCACAGCGGGAGGCACAGATACGCAGTATTTT.

The chain has TRBV11-2 and TRBJ2-1; 8 nucleotides match TRBD2. With 5 bases clipped from V and 0 bases from J, the junction kept 9 bases outside the gene matches. Germline V gene lookup returns CDR1 SGHAT and CDR2 FQNNGV. This CDR3 is 17 amino acids long. This chain's CDR3 is CASSPGASGHSYNEQFF. DNA for the CDR3: TGTGCCAGCAGCCCCGGGGCTAGCGGGCACTCCTACAATGAGCAGTTCTTC.

The J gene is TRBJ2-1, the V gene TRBV18; TRBD2 matches 8 bases. The CDR3 covers 13 residues. V trimming: 3 bases; J trimming: 8 bases; junction bases outside the gene matches: 3. Per the germline V gene, CDR1 is KGHSH and CDR2 is LQKENI. The CDR3 bases are TGTGCCAGCTCACCTGCGGGAGGAGATGAGCAGTTCTTC. It encodes CASSPAGGDEQFF.

The chain employs TRBV4-2 and TRBJ1-1, with D unclear. The V and J ends lost 0 bases and 0 bases respectively, with 14 bases between them. The CDR3 has 17 amino acids. Per germline, CDR1 LGHNA and CDR2 YNFKEQ. This CDR3 reads CASSQDLTGDMNTEAFF. The CDR3 DNA reads TGTGCCAGCAGCCAAGATCTAACCGGGGATATGAACACTGAAGCTTTCTTT.

The rearrangement joins TRBV9 to TRBJ2-7, with D perhaps matching TRBD2 (6 bases). There are 14 residues in the CDR3. Per germline, CDR1 SGDLS and CDR2 YYNGEE. V was shortened by 0 bases and J by 8 bases, with 15 bases between the two germline ends. Written as DNA, the CDR3 is TGTGCCAGCAGCGTAGACCTTAGCGGCACTCAGCAGTACTTC. Translation: CASSVDLSGTQQYF.

This chain uses TRBV9 with TRBJ2-7; 7 bases fit TRBD2. The germline gives CDR1 SGDLS, CDR2 YYNGEE. With 3 bases clipped from V and 3 bases from J, the junction kept 18 bases outside the gene matches. The CDR3 consists of 18 residues. This CDR3 is CASSARLLGTGGVYEQYF. DNA of the CDR3: TGTGCCAGCAGCGCCCGTCTCCTTGGCACGGGGGGAGTCTACGAGCAGTACTTC.

The V gene is TRBV2, the J gene TRBJ2-7; D is possibly TRBD2 (7 bases). Germline loops: CDR1 SNHLY, CDR2 FYNNEI. Trimming removed 4 bases from V and 2 bases from J, with 12 bases in between. CDR3 length: 14 amino acids. Here the CDR3 reads CASSGEGGTYEQYF. In DNA form, the CDR3 reads TGTGCCAGCAGTGGGGAGGGGGGAACCTACGAGCAGTACTTC.

This clone was counted a few times. This chain links TRBV7-9 with TRBJ2-7; D remains unclear. Trimming left V 4 bases short and J 1 base short, with 5 bases between. Germline V CDR1 and CDR2: SEHNR, FQNEAQ (reference sequence). The CDR3 is 12 amino acids. As DNA, the CDR3 is TGTGCCAGCAGCTACGGTTCCTACGAGCAGTACTTC. This encodes CASSYGSYEQYF.

V is TRBV7-6 and J is TRBJ2-7, with D maybe TRBD1 (6 bases). Germline CDR1 and CDR2: SGHVS and FNYEAQ. The CDR3 has 15 amino acids. Trimming took 3 bases from V and 2 from J, leaving 14 bases between them. CDR3 nucleotide sequence: TGTGCCAGCAGCTTGGAGTGGGGGCCTACCTACGAGCAGTACTTC. Protein sequence: CASSLEWGPTYEQYF.

The chain carries TRBV6-5 and TRBJ2-7, with 7 bases lining up with TRBD2. Trimming at V came to 4 bases and at J to 3 bases, leaving 3 bases not matched to a gene. Germline V gene sequence: CDR1 MNHEY, CDR2 SVGAGI. CDR3 size: 13 residues. CDR3 sequence (DNA): TGTGCCAGCAGTTGGGGGGGGGACTACGAGCAGTACTTC. Amino acids: CASSWGGDYEQYF.

The V and J genes are TRBV28 and TRBJ1-1, with D uncertain. V lost 5 bases and J 5 bases, leaving 6 bases between the germline ends. The CDR3 length is 11 residues. Germline V gene sequence: CDR1 MDHEN, CDR2 SYDVKM. The CDR3 protein is CASSGGTEAFF. CDR3 coding DNA: TGTGCCAGCAGTGGAGGGACTGAAGCTTTCTTT.

The genes are TRBV29-1 and TRBJ1-1; no clear D gene. This CDR3 has 12 residues. V dropped 3 bases and J dropped 5 bases, with 10 bases sitting between them. Germline lookup yields CDR1 SQVTM and CDR2 ANQGSEA. In DNA form, the CDR3 reads TGCAGCGTTGACCCGGGTATAACTGAAGCTTTCTTT. This gives the protein CSVDPGITEAFF.

This rearrangement joins TRBV29-1 to TRBJ2-7, with TRBD1 matching over 7 bases. Trimming took 5 bases from V and 3 from J; bases not matched to a gene: 4. The germline V gene has CDR1 SQVTM and CDR2 ANQGSEA. This CDR3 has 12 amino acids. The CDR3 sequence is CSVSGQSYEQYF. The CDR3 DNA is TGCAGCGTTTCGGGACAGAGCTACGAGCAGTACTTC.

This clone was detected a few times. The sample carries other DNA sequences with the same CDR3. The rearrangement joins TRBV6-5 to TRBJ2-6, with D possibly TRBD1 on 6 matching bases. This CDR3 has 16 residues. Per the germline V gene, CDR1 is MNHEY and CDR2 is SVGAGI. V dropped 0 bases and J dropped 0 bases, with 6 bases sitting between them. CDR3 coding DNA: TGTGCCAGCAGTTACTCAGGGGGCTCTGGGGCCAACGTCCTGACTTTC. Residues: CASSYSGGSGANVLTF.

This clone was seen once. This rearrangement joins TRBV4-1 to TRBJ1-2, with TRBD1 matching over 8 bases. Germline assignment: CDR1 MGHRA and CDR2 YSYEKL. The trim removed 1 base at V and 4 bases at J, leaving 14 bases unmatched. The CDR3 sequence is 18 residues long. This chain's CDR3 is CASSQVFLRQGIPYGYTF. CDR3 nucleotides: TGCGCCAGCAGCCAAGTATTCTTACGACAGGGGATTCCCTATGGCTACACCTTC.

This rearrangement joins TRBV28 to TRBJ1-5; D perhaps matches TRBD1 (6 bases). Germline V gene lookup returns CDR1 MDHEN and CDR2 SYDVKM. Trimming took off 6 bases at V and 6 bases at J, with 12 bases between the two ends. This CDR3 is built from 13 residues. For the CDR3, the DNA is TGTGCCAGCAGGTCTCAGGGGAGTCAGCCCCAGCATTTT. Its translation is CASRSQGSQPQHF. Full variable domain (missing parts from reference TRBV28 and TRBJ1-5): DVKVTQSSRYLVKRTGEKVFLECVQDMDHENMFWYRQDPGLGLRLIYFSYDVKMKEKGDIPEGYSVSREKKERFSLILESASTNQTSMYLCASRSQGSQPQHFGDGTRLSIL.

This chain joins TRBV28 and TRBJ2-1; 9 nucleotides agree with TRBD1. CDR3 size: 14 residues. Germline V gene sequence: CDR1 MDHEN, CDR2 SYDVKM. The junction had 6 bases not matched to a gene; V was cut back by 3 bases and J by 9 bases. CDR3 in amino acids: CASSFVQGASEQFF. As DNA, the CDR3 is TGTGCCAGCAGTTTTGTACAGGGGGCGAGTGAGCAGTTCTTC.

The rearrangement uses TRBV4-2 and TRBJ1-1, with 10 bases that match TRBD1. The CDR3 spans 17 residues. Germline CDR1 is LGHNA and CDR2 is YNFKEQ. Trimming at V came to 0 bases and at J to 3 bases, leaving 7 bases not matched to a gene. CDR3 in amino acids: CASSQEGQGNLYTEAFF. DNA for the CDR3: TGTGCCAGCAGCCAAGAGGGACAGGGGAATTTGTACACTGAAGCTTTCTTT.

The chain carries TRBV6-1 and TRBJ1-6; D uncertain. The CDR3 contains 14 residues. Germline V gene sequence: CDR1 MNHNS, CDR2 SASEGT. Trimming cost V 7 bases and J 1 base, with 8 bases left between them. CDR3 coding DNA: TGTGCCAGCATGTTGAGGTCCTATAATTCACCCCTCCACTTT. It translates to CASMLRSYNSPLHF.

The chain is built from TRBV27 and TRBJ1-1; 10 nucleotides line up with TRBD1. Trimming at V came to 5 bases and at J to 5 bases, leaving 5 bases not matched to a gene. Germline V gene data show CDR1 as MNHEY and CDR2 as SMNVEV (reference sequence). CDR3 length: 14 residues. As DNA, the CDR3 is TGTGCCAGCAGTCGACAGGGGGCCGAGACTGAAGCTTTCTTT. Protein product: CASSRQGAETEAFF.

The gene calls are TRBV11-2 and TRBJ2-1, with D maybe TRBD2 (6 bases). V gave up 1 base and J gave up 6 bases, with 7 bases separating them. Germline V gives CDR1 SGHAT, CDR2 FQNNGV. The CDR3 spans 13 residues. The CDR3, as DNA: TGTGCCAGCAGCTTAGTGACTAGCAATGAGCAGTTCTTC. Protein sequence: CASSLVTSNEQFF.

This clone was observed a single time. J is TRBJ1-2 and V is TRBV27; TRBD1 is a possible D gene (6 bases). This CDR3 is built from 12 residues. Germline V gene lookup returns CDR1 MNHEY and CDR2 SMNVEV (reference sequence). V shed 6 bases and J shed 6 bases, with 11 bases lying between them. The CDR3 nucleotides read TGTGCCAGCAGCAACAGGGAAGATGGCTACACCTTC. It specifies CASSNREDGYTF.

The chain has TRBV6-5 and TRBJ1-3; D uncertain. This CDR3 is built from 14 residues. The ends were cut back, 2 bases at V and 3 bases at J, with 8 bases in the middle. CDR1 and CDR2 from the germline V gene are MNHEY and SVGAGI. The CDR3 here is CASSYTGGGNTIYF. CDR3 coding DNA: TGTGCCAGCAGTTACACTGGTGGTGGAAACACCATATATTTT.

This chain links TRBV6-5 with TRBJ2-7, with 7 bases lining up with TRBD1. Germline V gives CDR1 MNHEY, CDR2 SVGAGI. With 6 bases clipped from V and 7 bases from J, the junction kept 12 bases outside the gene matches. The CDR3 spans 14 residues. The DNA for the CDR3 is TGTGCCAGCAGCTTACTCGGACAGGAGCCAGAGCAGTACTTC. This codes for CASSLLGQEPEQYF.

This chain uses TRBV7-2 with TRBJ2-5; 8 nucleotides line up with TRBD2. Germline V gene lookup returns CDR1 SGHTA and CDR2 FQGNSA. The length of the CDR3 is 15 residues. The ends lost 5 bases at V and 5 bases at J; junction bases unmatched: 10. CDR3 DNA sequence: TGTGCCAGCAGCCTAAATCGGGGGGGCCTGGAGACCCAGTACTTC. Translating gives CASSLNRGGLETQYF.

This chain connects TRBV6-5 to TRBJ2-1; 7 nucleotides agree with TRBD2. This CDR3 is 16 amino acids long. Losses at the gene ends were 0 bases for V and 1 base for J; bases not matched to a gene: 3. Germline V CDR1 and CDR2: MNHEY, SVGAGI. The CDR3 DNA reads TGTGCCAGCAGTTACTCGAACGGGGGGTCCTACAATGAGCAGTTCTTC. It is translated as CASSYSNGGSYNEQFF.